The rows below give T cell receptor beta chains drawn from one sample of a study of blood T cell repertoires in COVID-19. Measured with immunoSEQ multiplex PCR; TCRdb has only the in-frame clones, and not every one. The table records about 59,000 clones, around 83% of them present only once. Sequencing was carried out using peripheral blood. Source of these receptors: a woman aged 80 or over with acute or convalescent COVID-19. Both conserved end residues are part of each CDR3. Fields, in order: J gene, clone size, D gene, CDR3 length, V gene, CDR3 protein, CDR3 DNA. The D gene is left open where the match is weak. Size is omitted from some rows. Given values are once, few, many or a class for expanded clones.

j_gene: TRBJ2-3
abundance: NA
d_gene: TRBD1
len: 17
v_gene: TRBV9
CDR3aa: CASSIDPTGGVTDTQYF
CDR3nt: TGTGCCAGCAGCATCGACCCGACAGGGGGCGTTACAGATACGCAGTATTTT

j_gene: TRBJ1-2
abundance: once
d_gene: TRBD1
len: 15
v_gene: TRBV7-2
CDR3aa: CASSLPGQGIYGYTF
CDR3nt: TGTGCCAGCAGCTTACCGGGACAGGGCATCTATGGCTACACCTTC

j_gene: TRBJ2-1
abundance: NA
d_gene: NA
len: 13
v_gene: TRBV2
CDR3aa: CASSDPGVDEQFF
CDR3nt: TGTGCCAGCAGTGACCCGGGAGTAGACGAGCAGTTCTTC

j_gene: TRBJ1-6
abundance: NA
d_gene: NA
len: 16
v_gene: TRBV4-1
CDR3aa: CASSQVRARGNSPLHF
CDR3nt: TGCGCCAGCAGCCAAGTGCGGGCCAGAGGTAATTCACCCCTCCACTTT

j_gene: TRBJ2-3
abundance: NA
d_gene: NA
len: 13
v_gene: TRBV3-1/TRBV3-2
CDR3aa: CASSPLLSDTQYF
CDR3nt: TGTGCCAGCAGCCCCCTTTTGTCAGATACGCAGTATTTT

j_gene: TRBJ1-1
abundance: NA
d_gene: NA
len: 13
v_gene: TRBV7-8
CDR3aa: CASSFQPQGEAFF
CDR3nt: TGTGCCAGCAGCTTTCAACCACAGGGAGAAGCTTTCTTT

j_gene: TRBJ1-2
abundance: once
d_gene: TRBD1
len: 15
v_gene: TRBV5-1
CDR3aa: CASSSNAGTGNGYTF
CDR3nt: TGCGCCAGCAGCTCTAATGCCGGGACAGGGAATGGCTACACCTTC

j_gene: TRBJ2-3
abundance: NA
d_gene: NA
len: 15
v_gene: TRBV25-1
CDR3aa: CASSEYTGLADTQYF
CDR3nt: TGTGCCAGCAGTGAATATACAGGGTTGGCAGATACGCAGTATTTT

j_gene: TRBJ2-7
abundance: NA
d_gene: TRBD2
len: 15
v_gene: TRBV3-1/TRBV3-2
CDR3aa: CASSQDGREANEQYF
CDR3nt: TGTGCCAGCAGCCAAGATGGGCGGGAGGCCAACGAGCAGTACTTC

j_gene: TRBJ2-5
abundance: NA
d_gene: TRBD1
len: 14
v_gene: TRBV28
CDR3aa: CASSLDRVMETQYF
CDR3nt: TGTGCCAGCAGTCTGGACAGGGTGATGGAGACCCAGTACTTC

j_gene: TRBJ2-5
abundance: NA
d_gene: NA
len: 19
v_gene: TRBV30
CDR3aa: CAWRGLVPRGRPDQETQYF
CDR3nt: TGTGCCTGGCGGGGATTGGTTCCGCGGGGACGGCCTGACCAAGAGACCCAGTACTTC

j_gene: TRBJ1-5
abundance: NA
d_gene: NA
len: 12
v_gene: TRBV10-2
CDR3aa: CASAGLNQPQHF
CDR3nt: TGCGCCAGCGCAGGGCTCAATCAGCCCCAGCATTTT

j_gene: TRBJ2-2
abundance: NA
d_gene: TRBD2
len: 16
v_gene: TRBV10-1
CDR3aa: CASSLAGGPNTGELFF
CDR3nt: TGCGCCAGTTCGCTAGCGGGAGGGCCGAACACCGGGGAGCTGTTTTTT

j_gene: TRBJ1-6
abundance: NA
d_gene: NA
len: 16
v_gene: TRBV7-2
CDR3aa: CASSLYSLRGNSPLHF
CDR3nt: TGTGCCAGCAGCTTATATTCTTTGAGAGGGAATTCACCCCTCCACTTT

j_gene: TRBJ2-5
abundance: NA
d_gene: TRBD2
len: 15
v_gene: TRBV11-3
CDR3aa: CASSSRGGPGETQYF
CDR3nt: TGTGCCAGCAGCTCCCGCGGGGGGCCCGGAGAGACCCAGTACTTC

j_gene: TRBJ2-5
abundance: NA
d_gene: TRBD1
len: 15
v_gene: TRBV28
CDR3aa: CASSFLGQGTQTQYF
CDR3nt: TGTGCCAGCAGTTTTTTAGGACAGGGGACGCAGACCCAGTACTTC

j_gene: TRBJ2-7
abundance: NA
d_gene: NA
len: 16
v_gene: TRBV23-1
CDR3aa: CASSQSRVIISYEQYF
CDR3nt: TGCGCCAGCAGTCAATCGAGGGTGATAATCTCCTACGAGCAGTACTTC

j_gene: TRBJ2-1
abundance: NA
d_gene: TRBD2
len: 17
v_gene: TRBV6-1
CDR3aa: CASSEDKLAGGPEEQFF
CDR3nt: TGTGCCAGCAGTGAGGACAAACTAGCGGGAGGGCCTGAGGAGCAGTTCTTC

j_gene: TRBJ2-7
abundance: few
d_gene: TRBD1
len: 14
v_gene: TRBV5-5
CDR3aa: CASSSTGGRYEQYF
CDR3nt: TGTGCCAGCAGCTCGACAGGGGGCAGGTACGAGCAGTACTTC

j_gene: TRBJ2-3
abundance: NA
d_gene: TRBD2
len: 15
v_gene: TRBV6-5
CDR3aa: CASALAGVGTDTQYF
CDR3nt: TGTGCCAGCGCACTAGCGGGAGTGGGCACAGATACGCAGTATTTT

j_gene: TRBJ2-2
abundance: NA
d_gene: NA
len: 14
v_gene: TRBV5-4
CDR3aa: CASSLTGSTGELFF
CDR3nt: TGTGCCAGCAGCTTAACAGGGTCCACCGGGGAGCTGTTTTTT

j_gene: TRBJ2-3
abundance: NA
d_gene: NA
len: 15
v_gene: TRBV6-1
CDR3aa: CASREDRDFTDTQYF
CDR3nt: TGTGCCAGCAGAGAAGACCGGGACTTCACAGATACGCAGTATTTT